The clone carrying this TCR beta chain has only one observation. The antigen is unknown. From the reads, TCRdb called clonotypes with MiXCR, one entry per CDR3 protein. The table shows 900,000 to 950,000 distinct CDR3 sequences, with roughly 31% occurring only once. This sample was included in a study of T cell repertoires in cytomegalovirus infection. Study at large: CMV epitopes, recently identified HLA-C-restricted and well-studied HLA-B-restricted, were used. Public TCR beta signatures provided an indication of both CMV infection and a matching HLA type. Study outcomes and limitations: CMV-specific TCR beta clonotypes restricted by HLA-C were the ones dominating the ex vivo response. Pooled public TCR beta family frequency picked out CMV carriers with the relevant HLA.

The V gene's germline CDR1 is MGHDK and CDR2 SYGVNS. V was pared by 4 bases and J by 4 bases, with 11 bases between. There are 13 residues in the CDR3. This sequence was found in a human donor in good health (CMV status not recorded). Some clones in this sample may be carry-over from other donors' samples. This specimen consisted of cultured CD8+ T cells from PBMCs, obtained from culture after CMV antigen stimulation. The chain uses TRBV25-1 and TRBJ2-7; possibly TRBD1 for D (5 bases). The CDR3 nucleotides read TGTGCCAGCAGTGCCGGACACCTTTACGAGCAGTACTTC. It codes for CASSAGHLYEQYF.